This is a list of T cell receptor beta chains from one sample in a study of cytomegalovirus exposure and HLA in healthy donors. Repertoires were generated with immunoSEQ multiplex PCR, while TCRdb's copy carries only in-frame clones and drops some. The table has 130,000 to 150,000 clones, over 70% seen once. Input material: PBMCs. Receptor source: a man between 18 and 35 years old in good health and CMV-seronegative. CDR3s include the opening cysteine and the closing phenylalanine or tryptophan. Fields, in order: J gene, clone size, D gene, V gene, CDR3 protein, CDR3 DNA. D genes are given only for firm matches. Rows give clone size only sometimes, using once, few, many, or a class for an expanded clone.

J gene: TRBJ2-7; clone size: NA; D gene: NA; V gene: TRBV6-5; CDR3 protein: CASSLQGSSYEQYF; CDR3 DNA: TGTGCCAGCAGTCTACAGGGCAGCTCCTACGAGCAGTACTTC
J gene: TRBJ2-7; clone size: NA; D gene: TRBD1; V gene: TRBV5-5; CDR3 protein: CASSLASTGVFF; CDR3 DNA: TGTGCCAGCAGCTTGGCGTCGACAGGGGTTTTTTTC
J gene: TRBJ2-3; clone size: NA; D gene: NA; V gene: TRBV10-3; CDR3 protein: CAISLGRPSTDTQYF; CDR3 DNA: TGTGCCATCAGTTTGGGCCGGCCGAGCACAGATACGCAGTATTTT
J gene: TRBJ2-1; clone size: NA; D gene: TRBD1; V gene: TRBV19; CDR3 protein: CASSGTGFYNEQFF; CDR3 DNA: TGTGCCAGTAGCGGGACAGGCTTCTACAATGAGCAGTTCTTC
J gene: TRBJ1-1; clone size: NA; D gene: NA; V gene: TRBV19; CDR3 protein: CASSTTGLTEAFF; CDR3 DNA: TGTGCCAGTAGTACAACAGGGTTGACTGAAGCTTTCTTT
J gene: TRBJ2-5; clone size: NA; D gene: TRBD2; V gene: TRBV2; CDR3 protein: CASSPPGGARETQYF; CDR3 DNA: TGTGCCAGCAGCCCACCGGGGGGGGCCAGGGAGACCCAGTACTTC
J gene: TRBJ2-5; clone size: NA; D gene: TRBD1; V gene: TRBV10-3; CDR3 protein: CAISEAGGRETQYF; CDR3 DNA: TGTGCCATCAGTGAAGCAGGGGGTCGAGAGACCCAGTACTTC
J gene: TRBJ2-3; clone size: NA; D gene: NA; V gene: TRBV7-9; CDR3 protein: CASSPRGGGRTDTQYF; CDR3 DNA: TGTGCCAGCAGCCCCCGTGGAGGCGGTCGAACAGATACGCAGTATTTT
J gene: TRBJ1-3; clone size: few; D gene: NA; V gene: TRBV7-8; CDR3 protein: CASSLEGSRNTIYF; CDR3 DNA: TGTGCCAGCAGCTTAGAGGGGTCCAGAAACACCATATATTTT
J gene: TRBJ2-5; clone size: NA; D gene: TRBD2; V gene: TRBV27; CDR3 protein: CASSPLAGGRGQETQYF; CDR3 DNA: TGTGCCAGCAGTCCACTAGCGGGGGGGCGTGGACAAGAGACCCAGTACTTC
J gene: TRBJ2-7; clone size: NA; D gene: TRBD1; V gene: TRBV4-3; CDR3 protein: CASRLTGTGMYEQYF; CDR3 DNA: TGCGCCAGCAGGCTTACCGGGACAGGGATGTACGAGCAGTACTTC
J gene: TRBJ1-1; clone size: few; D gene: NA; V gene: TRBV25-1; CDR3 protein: CASSERGRGWEAFF; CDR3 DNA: TGTGCCAGCAGTGAGAGAGGCAGGGGATGGGAAGCTTTCTTT
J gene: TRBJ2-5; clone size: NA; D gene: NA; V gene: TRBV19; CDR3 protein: CASSIMDSDGETQYF; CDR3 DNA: TGTGCCAGTAGTATAATGGACAGCGATGGGGAGACCCAGTACTTC
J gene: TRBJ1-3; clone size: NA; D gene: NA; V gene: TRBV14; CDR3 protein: CASSQDLPGSGNTIYF; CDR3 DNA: TGTGCCAGCAGCCAAGATCTACCGGGGTCGGGAAACACCATATATTTT